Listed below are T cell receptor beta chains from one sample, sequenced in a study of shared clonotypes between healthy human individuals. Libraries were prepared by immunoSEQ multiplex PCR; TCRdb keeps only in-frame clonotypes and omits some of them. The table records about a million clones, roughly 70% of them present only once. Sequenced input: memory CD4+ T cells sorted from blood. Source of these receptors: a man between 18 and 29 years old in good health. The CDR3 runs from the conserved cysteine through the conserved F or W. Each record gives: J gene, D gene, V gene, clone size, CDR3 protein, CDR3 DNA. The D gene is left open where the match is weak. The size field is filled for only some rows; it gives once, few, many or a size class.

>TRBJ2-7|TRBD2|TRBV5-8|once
CASSPMGGFYEQYF
TGTGCCAGCAGCCCGATGGGGGGGTTTTACGAGCAGTACTTC
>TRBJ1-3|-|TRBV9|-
CASSVDALANTIYF
TGTGCCAGCAGCGTAGACGCCTTAGCAAACACCATATATTTT
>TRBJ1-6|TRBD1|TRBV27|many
CATQTGTVTNSPLHF
TGTGCCACCCAAACAGGGACAGTGACTAATTCACCCCTCCACTTT
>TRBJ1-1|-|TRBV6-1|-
CASSEAVREAFF
TGTGCCAGCAGTGAAGCTGTTCGTGAAGCTTTCTTT
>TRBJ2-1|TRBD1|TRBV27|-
CASSSTGWVNEQFF
TGTGCCAGCAGTTCGACAGGGTGGGTCAATGAGCAGTTCTTC
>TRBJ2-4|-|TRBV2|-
CASSEEGWDIQYF
TGTGCCAGCAGTGAAGAAGGGTGGGACATTCAGTACTTC
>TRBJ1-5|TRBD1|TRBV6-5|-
CASSPGQISNQPQHF
TGTGCCAGCAGCCCGGGACAGATTAGCAATCAGCCCCAGCATTTT
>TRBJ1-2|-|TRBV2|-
CASSRFSFLGPDGYTF
TGTGCCAGCAGCCGGTTTTCGTTCTTGGGTCCCGATGGCTACACCTTC
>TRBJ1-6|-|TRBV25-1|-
CASSEYDTTNSPLHF
TGTGCCAGCAGTGAATACGACACTACTAATTCACCCCTCCACTTT
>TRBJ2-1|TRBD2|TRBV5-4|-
CASSWSASGLFNEQFF
TGTGCCAGCAGCTGGTCGGCTAGCGGATTATTCAATGAGCAGTTCTTC
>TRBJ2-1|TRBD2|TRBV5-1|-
CASSTSGGAYNEQFF
TGCGCCAGCAGCACGAGCGGGGGGGCTTACAATGAGCAGTTCTTC
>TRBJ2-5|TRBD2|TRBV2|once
CASSVSSGGETQYF
TGTGCCAGCAGTGTCTCTAGCGGGGGGGAGACCCAGTACTTC
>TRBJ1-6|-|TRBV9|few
CASSVEAQGGSPLHF
TGTGCCAGCAGCGTAGAAGCGCAGGGTGGATCACCCCTCCACTTT
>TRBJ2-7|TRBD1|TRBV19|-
CASSIRTGTGGEQYF
TGTGCCAGTAGTATTCGGACGGGGACAGGGGGCGAGCAGTACTTC
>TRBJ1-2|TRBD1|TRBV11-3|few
CASSLQQGRGYTF
TGTGCCAGCAGCCTACAACAGGGGCGAGGCTACACCTTC
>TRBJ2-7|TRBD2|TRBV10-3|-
CAISDRGAYEQYF
TGTGCCATCAGTGACCGGGGGGCCTACGAGCAGTACTTC
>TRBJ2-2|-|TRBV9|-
CASSAASGNTGELFF
TGTGCCAGCAGCGCCGCGAGTGGGAACACCGGGGAGCTGTTTTTT
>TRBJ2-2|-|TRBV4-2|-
CASSADRNTGELFF
TGTGCCAGCAGCGCGGACAGAAACACCGGGGAGCTGTTTTTT
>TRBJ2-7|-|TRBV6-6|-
CASSNRAYEQYF
TGTGCCAGCAGTAACCGGGCCTACGAGCAGTACTTC
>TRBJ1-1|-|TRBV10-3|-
CAISESGQGQAFF
TGTGCCATCAGTGAGTCGGGGCAGGGACAAGCTTTCTTT
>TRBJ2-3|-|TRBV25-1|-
CASKQGRMADTQYF
TGTGCCAGCAAGCAGGGGCGAATGGCAGATACGCAGTATTTT
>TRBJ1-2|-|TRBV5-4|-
CASSSDGLYGYTF
TGTGCCAGCAGCTCGGACGGACTCTATGGCTACACCTTC
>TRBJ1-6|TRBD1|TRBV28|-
CASSPIPTGVGNSPLHF
TGTGCCAGCAGTCCGATCCCGACAGGGGTGGGGAATTCACCCCTCCACTTT
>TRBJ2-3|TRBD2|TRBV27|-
CASRRGGSGGDTQYF
TGTGCCAGCCGACGCGGAGGTTCGGGGGGTGATACGCAGTATTTT
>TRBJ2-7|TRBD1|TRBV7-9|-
CASSPGTGSSEQYF
TGTGCCAGCAGCCCCGGGACAGGATCTTCCGAGCAGTACTTC
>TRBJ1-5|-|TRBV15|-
CATSRGGASQPQHF
TGTGCCACCAGCAGAGGTGGGGCTTCGCAGCCCCAGCATTTT
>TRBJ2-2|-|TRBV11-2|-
CASSSQGRGGELFF
TGTGCCAGCAGCTCGCAGGGTAGAGGCGGGGAGCTGTTTTTT
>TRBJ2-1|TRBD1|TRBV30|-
CAWEQGGQFF
TGTGCCTGGGAACAGGGGGGGCAGTTCTTC
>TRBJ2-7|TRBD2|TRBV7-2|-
CASSARLAGAGEQYF
TGTGCCAGCAGCGCCCGACTAGCGGGAGCGGGTGAGCAGTACTTC
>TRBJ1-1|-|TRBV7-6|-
CASSLGVRNTEAFF
TGTGCCAGCAGCTTAGGGGTCCGGAACACTGAAGCTTTCTTT
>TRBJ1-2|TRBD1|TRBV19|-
CASSTGGANYGYTF
TGTGCCAGTAGTACAGGGGGCGCTAACTATGGCTACACCTTC
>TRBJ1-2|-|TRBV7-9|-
CASSLPTVGYTF
TGTGCCAGCAGTCTTCCCACCGTTGGCTACACCTTC
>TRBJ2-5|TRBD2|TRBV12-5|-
CASGLREAGQETQYF
TGTGCTAGTGGGCTCCGGGAGGCGGGCCAAGAGACCCAGTACTTC
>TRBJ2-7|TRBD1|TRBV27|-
CASSLGQGAYEQYF
TGTGCCAGCAGTTTGGGACAGGGCGCCTACGAGCAGTACTTC
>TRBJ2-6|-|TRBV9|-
CASSPRSSGANVLTF
TGTGCCAGCAGCCCCAGGAGCTCTGGGGCCAACGTCCTGACTTTC
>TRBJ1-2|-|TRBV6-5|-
CASTQDVGVYGYTF
TGTGCCAGCACTCAGGACGTTGGGGTCTATGGCTACACCTTC
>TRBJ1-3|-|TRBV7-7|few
CASSPSPGNTIYF
TGTGCTAGCAGCCCTTCGCCTGGAAACACCATATATTTT
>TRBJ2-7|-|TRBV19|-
CASSSWTGSYEQYF
TGTGCCAGTAGTTCGTGGACTGGGTCCTACGAGCAGTACTTC
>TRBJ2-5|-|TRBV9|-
CASSVGDSVYQETQYF
TGTGCCAGCAGCGTAGGGGATAGCGTGTACCAAGAGACCCAGTACTTC
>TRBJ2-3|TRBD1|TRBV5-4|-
CASSKHQGAADTQYF
TGTGCCAGCAGCAAACATCAGGGGGCTGCAGATACGCAGTATTTT
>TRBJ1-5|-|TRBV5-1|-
CASSFKGERGQPQHF
TGCGCCAGCAGCTTCAAAGGGGAAAGGGGTCAGCCCCAGCATTTT
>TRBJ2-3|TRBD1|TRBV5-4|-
CASSTRTGGTDTQYF
TGTGCCAGCAGCACTCGGACAGGGGGCACAGATACGCAGTATTTT
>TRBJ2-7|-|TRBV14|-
CASSSLGARGEQYF
TGTGCCAGCAGCTCTCTCGGAGCGAGAGGCGAGCAGTACTTC
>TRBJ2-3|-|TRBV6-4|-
CARGGVDTQYF
TGTGCCAGAGGCGGAGTGGATACGCAGTATTTT